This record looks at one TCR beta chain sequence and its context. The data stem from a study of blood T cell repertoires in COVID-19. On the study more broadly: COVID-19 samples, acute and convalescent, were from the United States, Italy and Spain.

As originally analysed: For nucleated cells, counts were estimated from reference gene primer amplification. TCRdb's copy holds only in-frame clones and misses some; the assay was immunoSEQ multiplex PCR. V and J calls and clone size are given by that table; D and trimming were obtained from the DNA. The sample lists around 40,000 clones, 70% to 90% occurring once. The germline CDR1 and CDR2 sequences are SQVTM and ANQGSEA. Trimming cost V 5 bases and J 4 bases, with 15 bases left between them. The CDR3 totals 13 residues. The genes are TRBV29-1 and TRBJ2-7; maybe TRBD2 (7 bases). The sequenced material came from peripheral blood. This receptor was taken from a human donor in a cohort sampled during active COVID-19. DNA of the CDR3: TGCAGCGTTCAAGGGGGGGGGAAGTACGAGCAGTACTTC. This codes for CSVQGGGKYEQYF.